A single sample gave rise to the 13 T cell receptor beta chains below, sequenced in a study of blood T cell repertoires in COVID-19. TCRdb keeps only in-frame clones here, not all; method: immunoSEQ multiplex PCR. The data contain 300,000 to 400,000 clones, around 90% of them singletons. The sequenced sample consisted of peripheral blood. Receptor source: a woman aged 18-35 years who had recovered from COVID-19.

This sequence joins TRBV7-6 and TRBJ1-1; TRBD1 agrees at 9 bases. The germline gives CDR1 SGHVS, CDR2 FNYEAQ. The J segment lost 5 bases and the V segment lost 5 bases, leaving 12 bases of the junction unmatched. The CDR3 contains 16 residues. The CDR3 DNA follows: TGTGCCAGCAGCCGTACCCCGGACAGGGGAGGAACTGAAGCTTTCTTT. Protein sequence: CASSRTPDRGGTEAFF.

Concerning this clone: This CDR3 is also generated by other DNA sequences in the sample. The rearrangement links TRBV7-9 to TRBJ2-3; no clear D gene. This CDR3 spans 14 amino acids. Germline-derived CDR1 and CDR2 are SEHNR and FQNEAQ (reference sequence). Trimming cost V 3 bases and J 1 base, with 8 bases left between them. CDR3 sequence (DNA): TGTGCCAGCAGCTTTGGTCAGGGCACAGATACGCAGTATTTT. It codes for CASSFGQGTDTQYF.

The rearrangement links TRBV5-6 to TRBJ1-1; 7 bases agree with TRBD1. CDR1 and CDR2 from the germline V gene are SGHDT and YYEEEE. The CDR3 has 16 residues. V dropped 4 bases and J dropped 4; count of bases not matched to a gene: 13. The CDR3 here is CASSPRTGAYGTEAFF. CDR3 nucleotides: TGTGCCAGCAGCCCCCGGACAGGAGCGTATGGCACTGAAGCTTTCTTT.

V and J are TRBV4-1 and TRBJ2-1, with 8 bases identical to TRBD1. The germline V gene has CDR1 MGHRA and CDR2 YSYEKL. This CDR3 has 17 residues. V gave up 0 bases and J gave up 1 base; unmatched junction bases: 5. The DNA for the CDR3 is TGCGCCAGCAGCCAAGAAGGTACAGGGGGTTCCTACAATGAGCAGTTCTTC. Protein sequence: CASSQEGTGGSYNEQFF.

CDR3 DNA sequence: TGCGCCAGCAGCTCGGGAGGGACAGGGGGCCTTGGCTACACCTTC. It encodes CASSSGGTGGLGYTF. V and J are TRBV5-1 and TRBJ1-2; TRBD1 aligns across 12 bases. This CDR3 is built from 15 residues. J lost 7 bases, V lost 3 bases, and 7 bases had no gene match. CDR1 SGHRS and CDR2 YFSETQ come from the germline V gene. Full variable domain (remainder filled in from reference TRBV5-1 and TRBJ1-2): KAGVTQTPRYLIKTRGQQVTLSCSPISGHRSVSWYQQTPGQGLQFLFEYFSETQRNKGNFPGRFSGRQFSNSRSEMNVSTLELGDSALYLCASSSGGTGGLGYTFGSGTRLTVV.

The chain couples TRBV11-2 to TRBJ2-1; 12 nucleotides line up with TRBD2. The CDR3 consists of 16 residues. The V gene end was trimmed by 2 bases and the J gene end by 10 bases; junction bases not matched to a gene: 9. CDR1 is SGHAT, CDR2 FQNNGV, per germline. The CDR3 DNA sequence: TGTGCCAGCAGCTTACCCCGGTCTAGCGGGAGGGGGGAGCAGTTCTTC. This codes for CASSLPRSSGRGEQFF.

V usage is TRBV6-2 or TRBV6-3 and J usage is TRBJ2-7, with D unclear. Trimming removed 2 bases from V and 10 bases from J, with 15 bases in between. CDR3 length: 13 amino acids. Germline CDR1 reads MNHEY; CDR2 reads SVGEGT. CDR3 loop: CASSYGTVFRQYV. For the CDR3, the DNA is TGTGCCAGCAGTTACGGAACAGTTTTTCGTCAGTACGTC.

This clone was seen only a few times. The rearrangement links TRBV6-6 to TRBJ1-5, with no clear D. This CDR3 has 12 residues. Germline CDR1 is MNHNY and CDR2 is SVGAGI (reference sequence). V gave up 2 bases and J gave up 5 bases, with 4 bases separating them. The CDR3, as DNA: TGTGCCAGCAGTTACCGTTATCAGCCCCAGCATTTT. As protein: CASSYRYQPQHF.

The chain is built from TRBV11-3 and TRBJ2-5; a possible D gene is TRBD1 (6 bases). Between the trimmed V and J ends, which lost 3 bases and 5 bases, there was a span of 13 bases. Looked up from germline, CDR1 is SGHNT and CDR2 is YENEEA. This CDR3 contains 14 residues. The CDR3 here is CASSFPTGIETQYF. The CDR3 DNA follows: TGTGCCAGCAGCTTCCCCACAGGGATCGAGACCCAGTACTTC.

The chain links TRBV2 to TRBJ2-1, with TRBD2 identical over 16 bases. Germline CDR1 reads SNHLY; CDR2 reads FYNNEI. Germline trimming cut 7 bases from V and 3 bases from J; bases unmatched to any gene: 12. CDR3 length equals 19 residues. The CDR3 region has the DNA TGTGCCAGCAACCCATCTGGGACTAGCGGGAGGGCCCTCTACAATGAGCAGTTCTTC. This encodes CASNPSGTSGRALYNEQFF. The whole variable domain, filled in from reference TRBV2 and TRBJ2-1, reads EPEVTQTPSHQVTQMGQEVILRCVPISNHLYFYWYRQILGQKVEFLVSFYNNEISEKSEIFDDQFSVERPDGSNFTLKIRSTKLEDSAMYFCASNPSGTSGRALYNEQFFGPGTRLTVL.

The CDR3 region has the DNA TGTGCCAGCAGCCATGGACAGAACCGGCGGGAGACGGGTCATGAGCAGTTCTTC. It yields the protein CASSHGQNRRETGHEQFF. The chain has TRBV3-1 (or the pseudogene TRBV3-2) and TRBJ2-1, with a tentative D call TRBD2 (7 bases). Germline V gives CDR1 LGHDT, CDR2 YNNKEL (reference sequence). The V end lost 3 bases, the J end lost 8 bases, and 26 bases lay between the germline ends. The CDR3 runs 18 residues.

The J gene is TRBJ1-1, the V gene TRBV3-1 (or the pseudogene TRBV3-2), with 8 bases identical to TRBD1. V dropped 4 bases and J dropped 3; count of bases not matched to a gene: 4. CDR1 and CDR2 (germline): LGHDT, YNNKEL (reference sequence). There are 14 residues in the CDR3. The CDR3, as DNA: TGTGCCAGCAGCCCAAACAGGGGGTACACTGAAGCTTTCTTT. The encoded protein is CASSPNRGYTEAFF.

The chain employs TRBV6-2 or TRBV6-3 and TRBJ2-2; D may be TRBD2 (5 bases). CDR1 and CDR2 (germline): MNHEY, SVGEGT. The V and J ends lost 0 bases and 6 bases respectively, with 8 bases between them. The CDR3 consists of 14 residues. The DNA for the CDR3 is TGTGCCAGCAGTTACTCGGGAGCGGCCGGGGAGCTGTTTTTT. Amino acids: CASSYSGAAGELFF.